The clone carrying this TCR beta chain was counted between two and nine times. The antigen is not known. This sample stems from a study of shared clonotypes between healthy human individuals. General study findings and limits: It was observed that roughly 5.1% of naive CD4 clonotypes were shared across several donors.

This CDR3 spans 13 amino acids. CDR1 is SGHDN, CDR2 FVKESK, per germline. V shed 4 bases and J shed 3 bases, with 6 bases lying between them. Generated by immunoSEQ multiplex PCR, the TCRdb table keeps only in-frame clones and is missing some. The sample lists approximately 1.1 million clones, 70% to 80% occurring once. This chain connects TRBV14 to TRBJ2-2; no clear D gene. This sequence was found in a man younger than 30 in good health. Some clones in this sample may be carry-over from other donors' samples. Source material: memory CD4+ T cells from PBMCs. The subset is: CD45RA-negative fraction. CDR3 DNA: TGTGCCAGCAGCCCTTGGGACACCGGGGAGCTGTTTTTT. This encodes CASSPWDTGELFF.